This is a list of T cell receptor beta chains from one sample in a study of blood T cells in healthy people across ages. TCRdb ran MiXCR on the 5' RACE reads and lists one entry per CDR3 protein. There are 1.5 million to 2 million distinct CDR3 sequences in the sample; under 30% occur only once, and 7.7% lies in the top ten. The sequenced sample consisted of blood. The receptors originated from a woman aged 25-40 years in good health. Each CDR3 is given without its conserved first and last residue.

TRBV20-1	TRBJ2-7	SWEGQAGTIEQY
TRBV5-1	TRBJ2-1	ASSTRGGDGFRNEQF
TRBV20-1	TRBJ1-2	SARGTSHGYT
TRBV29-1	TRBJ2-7	SVELGPSHEQY
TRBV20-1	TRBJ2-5	SARDYSSGEGQETQY
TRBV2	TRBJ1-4	ASSNDRRAEKLF
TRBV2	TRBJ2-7	ASSESGLALAEQY
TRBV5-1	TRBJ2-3	ASSSQDGSDTQY
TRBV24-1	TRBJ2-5	ARRDRQETQY
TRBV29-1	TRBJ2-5	SVETTRELETQY
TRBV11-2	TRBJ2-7	ASSLMALSYEQY
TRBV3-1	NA	ASSQASGKETQY
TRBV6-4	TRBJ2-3	ASSDGGVGTDTQY
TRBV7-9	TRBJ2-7	ASSTLAIEQY
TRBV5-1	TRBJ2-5	ASSALVKDSLQETQY
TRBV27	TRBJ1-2	ASASWEGAPYGYT
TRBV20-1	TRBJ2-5	SAREITPRDSQETQY
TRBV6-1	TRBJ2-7	ASSETSGRSYEQY
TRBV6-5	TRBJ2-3	ASSYKLRGRTDTQY
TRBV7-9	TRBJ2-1	ASSSDRGGSEQF
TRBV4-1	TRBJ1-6	ASSQVSGISPLH
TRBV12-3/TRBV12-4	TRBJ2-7	ASSSPPELHEQY
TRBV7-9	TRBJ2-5	ASSQTYDRDGEETQY
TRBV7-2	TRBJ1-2	ASSGDRRNGYT
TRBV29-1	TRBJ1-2	SVLGPGGYT
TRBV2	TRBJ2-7	ASRFDRDNFEQY
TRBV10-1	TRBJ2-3	ASSPPGIRDTQY
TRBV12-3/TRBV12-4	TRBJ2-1	ASTTMTAYEQF
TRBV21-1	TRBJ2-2	ASIVELF
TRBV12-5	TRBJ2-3	ASGLVLFTSGDTQY
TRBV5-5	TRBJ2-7	ASSLGQVPYEQY
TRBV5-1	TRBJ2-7	ASSFQDSYERY
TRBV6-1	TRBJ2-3	ASSEAPSDTQY
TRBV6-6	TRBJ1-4	AILLQGDRNEKLF
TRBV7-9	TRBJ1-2	ASSSRGRGGYT
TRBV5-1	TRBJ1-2	ASSSETASASGYT
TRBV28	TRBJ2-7	ASRLRTGPYEQY
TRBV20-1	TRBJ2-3	SARDPLLTSTGNTDTQY
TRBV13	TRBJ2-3	VSSLTSAGEDTQY
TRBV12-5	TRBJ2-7	ASGFHLGGAGDEQY
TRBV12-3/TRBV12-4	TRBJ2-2	ASRSGGGELF
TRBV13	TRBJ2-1	ASSHGWGANDEQF
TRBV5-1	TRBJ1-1	ASSLSQGDTEAF
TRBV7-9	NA	ASSLSLAALGVEQY
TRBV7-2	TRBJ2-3	ASSLAARGADTQY
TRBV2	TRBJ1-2	ASSEVKTETYGYT
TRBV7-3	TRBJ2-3	TSSLTDLKPDTQY
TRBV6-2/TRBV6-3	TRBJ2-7	ASDGQGIYEQY
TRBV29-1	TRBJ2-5	SVLPSQGGETQY
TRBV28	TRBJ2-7	ASSPEGSDEQY
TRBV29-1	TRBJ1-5	SEDRRRAREGYSNQPQH
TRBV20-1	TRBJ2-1	SASRLAGDGYEQF
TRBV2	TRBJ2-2	ASSLLGARELF
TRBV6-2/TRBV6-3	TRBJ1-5	ASRSWGPNQPQH
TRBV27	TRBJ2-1	ASSFAGSSYNEQF
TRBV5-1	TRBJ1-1	ASSLNGPAVLNTEAF
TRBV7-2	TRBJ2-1	ASSFGTGNYNEQF